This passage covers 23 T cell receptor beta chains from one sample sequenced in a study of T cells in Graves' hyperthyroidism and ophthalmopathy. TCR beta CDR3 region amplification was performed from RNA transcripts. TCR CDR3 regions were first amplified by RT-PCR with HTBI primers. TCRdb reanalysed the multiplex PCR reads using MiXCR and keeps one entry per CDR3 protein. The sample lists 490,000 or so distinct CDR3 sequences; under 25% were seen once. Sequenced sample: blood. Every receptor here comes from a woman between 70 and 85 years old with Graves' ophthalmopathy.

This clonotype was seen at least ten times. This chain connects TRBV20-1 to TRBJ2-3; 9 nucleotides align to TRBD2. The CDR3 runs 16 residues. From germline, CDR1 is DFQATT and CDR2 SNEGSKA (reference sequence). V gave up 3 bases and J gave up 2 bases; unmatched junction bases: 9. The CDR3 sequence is CSASSAGTSFTDTQYF. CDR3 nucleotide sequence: TGCAGTGCTAGTAGCGCCGGGACTAGCTTCACAGATACGCAGTATTTT.

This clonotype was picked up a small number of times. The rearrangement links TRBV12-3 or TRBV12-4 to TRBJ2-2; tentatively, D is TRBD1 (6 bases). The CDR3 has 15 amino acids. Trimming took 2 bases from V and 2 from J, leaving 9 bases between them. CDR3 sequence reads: CASSLWDTNTGELFF. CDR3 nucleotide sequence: TGTGCCAGCAGTTTATGGGACACCAACACCGGGGAGCTGTTTTTT.

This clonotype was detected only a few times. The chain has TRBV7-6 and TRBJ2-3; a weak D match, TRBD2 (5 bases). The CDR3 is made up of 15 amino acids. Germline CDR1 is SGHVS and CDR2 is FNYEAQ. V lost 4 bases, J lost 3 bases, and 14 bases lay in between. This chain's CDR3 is CASSSRREWTDTQYF. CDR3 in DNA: TGTGCCAGCAGCTCGCGACGGGAATGGACAGATACGCAGTATTTT.

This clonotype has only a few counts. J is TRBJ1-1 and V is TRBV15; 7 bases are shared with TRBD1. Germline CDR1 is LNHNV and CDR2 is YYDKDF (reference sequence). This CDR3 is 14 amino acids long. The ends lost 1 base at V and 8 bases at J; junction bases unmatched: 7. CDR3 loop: CATSRGSTGYEAFF. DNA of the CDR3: TGTGCCACCAGCAGAGGCTCGACAGGGTACGAAGCTTTCTTT.

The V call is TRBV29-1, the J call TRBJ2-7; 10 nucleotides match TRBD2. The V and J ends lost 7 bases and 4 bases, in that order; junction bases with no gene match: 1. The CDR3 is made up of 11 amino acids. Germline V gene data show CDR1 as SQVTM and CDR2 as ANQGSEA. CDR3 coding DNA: TGCAGCGGGACTAGCGGTTACGAGCAGTACTTC. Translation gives CSGTSGYEQYF.

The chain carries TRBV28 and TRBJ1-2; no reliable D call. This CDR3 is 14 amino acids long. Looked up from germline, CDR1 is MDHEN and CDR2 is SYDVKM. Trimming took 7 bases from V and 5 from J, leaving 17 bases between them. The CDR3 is CASMAGVRSYGYTF. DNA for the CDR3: TGTGCCAGCATGGCGGGCGTGCGTTCATATGGCTACACCTTC.

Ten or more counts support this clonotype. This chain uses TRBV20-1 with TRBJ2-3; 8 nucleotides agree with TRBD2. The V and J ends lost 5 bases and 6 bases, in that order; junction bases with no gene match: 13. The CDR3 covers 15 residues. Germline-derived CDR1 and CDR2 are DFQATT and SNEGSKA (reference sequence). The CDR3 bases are TGCAGTGCTGGGGCAACGGGAGCTAGCGGGGATACGCAGTATTTT. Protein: CSAGATGASGDTQYF.

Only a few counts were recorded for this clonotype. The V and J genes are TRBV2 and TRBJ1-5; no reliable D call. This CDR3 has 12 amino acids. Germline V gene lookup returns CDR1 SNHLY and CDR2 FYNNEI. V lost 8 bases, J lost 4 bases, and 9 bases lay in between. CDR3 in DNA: TGTGCCAGCGCCTGGGAGAATCAGCCCCAGCATTTT. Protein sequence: CASAWENQPQHF.

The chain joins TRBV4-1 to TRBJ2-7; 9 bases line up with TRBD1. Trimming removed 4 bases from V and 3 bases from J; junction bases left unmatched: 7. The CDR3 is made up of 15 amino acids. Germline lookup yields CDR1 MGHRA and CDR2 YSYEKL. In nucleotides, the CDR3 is TGCGCCAGCAGCCCATCAGGACAGGGGTTCTACGAGCAGTACTTC. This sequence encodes CASSPSGQGFYEQYF.

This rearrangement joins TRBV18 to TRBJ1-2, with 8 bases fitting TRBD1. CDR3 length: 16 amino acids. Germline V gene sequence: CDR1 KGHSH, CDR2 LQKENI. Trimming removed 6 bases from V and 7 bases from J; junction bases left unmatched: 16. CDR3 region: CASSRTFGQGGLGYTF. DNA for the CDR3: TGTGCCAGCTCCCGGACCTTCGGACAGGGTGGTCTTGGCTACACCTTC.

CDR3 sequence (DNA): TGTGCCACCAGTGATATCAAGGGACTAGCGGGAGAAGAGCAGTTCTTC. This encodes CATSDIKGLAGEEQFF. The J gene is TRBJ2-1, the V gene TRBV24-1, with TRBD2 matching 14 bases. With 3 bases clipped from V and 10 bases from J, the junction kept 7 bases outside the gene matches. Germline V CDR1 and CDR2: KGHDR, SFDVKD. The CDR3 loop spans 16 amino acids.

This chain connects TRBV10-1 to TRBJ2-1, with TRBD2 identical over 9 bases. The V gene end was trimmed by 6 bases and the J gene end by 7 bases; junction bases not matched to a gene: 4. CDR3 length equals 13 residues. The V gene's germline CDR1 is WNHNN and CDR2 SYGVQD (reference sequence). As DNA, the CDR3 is TGCGCCAGCAGCGGGAGCGGGAGGAATGAGCAGTTCTTC. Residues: CASSGSGRNEQFF.

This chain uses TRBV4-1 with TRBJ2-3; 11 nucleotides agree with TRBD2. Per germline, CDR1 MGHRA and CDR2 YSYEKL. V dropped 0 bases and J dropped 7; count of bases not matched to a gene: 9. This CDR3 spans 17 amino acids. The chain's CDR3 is CASSQEVTSGSPYTQYF. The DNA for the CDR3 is TGCGCCAGCAGCCAAGAAGTCACTAGCGGGAGTCCATATACGCAGTATTTT.

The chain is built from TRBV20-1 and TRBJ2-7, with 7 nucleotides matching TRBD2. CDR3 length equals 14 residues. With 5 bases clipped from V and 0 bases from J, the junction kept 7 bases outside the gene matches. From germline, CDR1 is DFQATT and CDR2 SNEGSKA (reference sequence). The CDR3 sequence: CSAATSPYSYEQYF. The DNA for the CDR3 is TGCAGTGCTGCGACTAGCCCTTACTCCTACGAGCAGTACTTC.

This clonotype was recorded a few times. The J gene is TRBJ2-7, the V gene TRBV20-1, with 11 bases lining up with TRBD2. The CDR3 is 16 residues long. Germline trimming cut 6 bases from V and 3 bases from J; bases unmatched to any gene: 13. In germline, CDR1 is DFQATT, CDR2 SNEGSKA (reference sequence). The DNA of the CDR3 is TGCAGTGCCTTGGGACTAGCGGAGTTGGGGGGCTACGAGCAGTACTTC. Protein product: CSALGLAELGGYEQYF.

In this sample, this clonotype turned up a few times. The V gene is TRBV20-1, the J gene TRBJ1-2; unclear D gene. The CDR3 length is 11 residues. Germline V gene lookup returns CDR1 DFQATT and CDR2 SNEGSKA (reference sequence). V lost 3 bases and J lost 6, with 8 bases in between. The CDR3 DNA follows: TGCAGTGCTAGGGCAAGGGATGGCTACACCTTC. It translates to CSARARDGYTF.

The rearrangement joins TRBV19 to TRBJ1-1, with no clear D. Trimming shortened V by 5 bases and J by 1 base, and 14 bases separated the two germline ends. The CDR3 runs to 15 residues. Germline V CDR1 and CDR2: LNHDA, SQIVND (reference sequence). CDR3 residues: CASSQRAAKNTEAFF. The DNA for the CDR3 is TGTGCCAGTAGTCAAAGGGCCGCGAAGAACACTGAAGCTTTCTTT.

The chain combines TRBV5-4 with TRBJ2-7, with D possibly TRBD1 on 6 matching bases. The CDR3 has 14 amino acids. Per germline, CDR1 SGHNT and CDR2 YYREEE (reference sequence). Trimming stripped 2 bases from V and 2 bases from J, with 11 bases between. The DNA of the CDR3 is TGTGCCAGCAGCTTCGGACAGTTCGCCTACGAGCAGTACTTC. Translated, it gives CASSFGQFAYEQYF.

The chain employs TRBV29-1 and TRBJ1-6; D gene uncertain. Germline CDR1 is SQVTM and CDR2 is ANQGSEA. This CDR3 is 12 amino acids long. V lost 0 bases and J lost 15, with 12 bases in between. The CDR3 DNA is TGCAGCGTTGAAGACAGCCCAAGAGTCCTCCACTTT. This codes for CSVEDSPRVLHF.

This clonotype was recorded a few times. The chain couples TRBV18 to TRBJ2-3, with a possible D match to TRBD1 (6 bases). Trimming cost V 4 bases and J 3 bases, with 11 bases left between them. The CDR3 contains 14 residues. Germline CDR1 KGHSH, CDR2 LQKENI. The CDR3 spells CASSQGQPTDTQYF. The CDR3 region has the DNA TGTGCCAGCTCACAAGGACAGCCGACAGATACGCAGTATTTT.

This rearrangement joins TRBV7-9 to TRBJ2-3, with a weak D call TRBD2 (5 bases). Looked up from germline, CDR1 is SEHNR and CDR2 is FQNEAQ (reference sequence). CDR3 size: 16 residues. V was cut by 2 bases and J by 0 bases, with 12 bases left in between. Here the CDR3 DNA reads TGTGCCAGCAGCTTACGGGGAAGTCTCAGCACAGATACGCAGTATTTT. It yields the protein CASSLRGSLSTDTQYF.

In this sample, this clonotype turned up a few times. The CDR3 DNA is TGTGCCAGCAGTTACTCGTATAGCAATCAGCCCCAGCATTTT. As protein: CASSYSYSNQPQHF. V is TRBV6-5 and J is TRBJ1-5; unclear D gene. The CDR3 has 14 residues. Trimming stripped 0 bases from V and 0 bases from J, with 3 bases between. Per germline, CDR1 MNHEY and CDR2 SVGAGI.

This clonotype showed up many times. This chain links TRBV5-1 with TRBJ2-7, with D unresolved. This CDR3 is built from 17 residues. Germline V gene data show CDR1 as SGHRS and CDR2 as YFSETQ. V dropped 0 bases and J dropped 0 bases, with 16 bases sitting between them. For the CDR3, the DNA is TGCGCCAGCAGCTTGGAGTGGGCAGGCAGGCGCTCCTACGAGCAGTACTTC. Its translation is CASSLEWAGRRSYEQYF.